This T cell receptor (beta chain) is drawn from a study of CD8 T cells in ankylosing spondylitis. The study's findings and limits: A TCR beta motif of roughly 8 highly homologous variants seemed to mark ankylosing spondylitis blood. The study looked at matched synovial fluid samples from ankylosing spondylitis patients. Disease-linked clones were reported to be significantly enriched there.

In its sample, this clonotype was seen many times. Its cognate antigen is unknown. Between the trimmed V and J ends, which lost 5 bases and 10 bases, there was a span of 11 bases. CDR1 is SGHAT, CDR2 FQDESV, per germline (reference sequence). There are 12 residues in the CDR3. A quantitative 5'-RACE method, one with molecular barcodes, was used to make TCR beta libraries. Via MiXCR, TCRdb re-called the 5' RACE reads, giving one row per CDR3 protein. This table has around 490,000 distinct CDR3 sequences, about 5% appearing once. The V and J genes are TRBV11-1 and TRBJ1-4; D perhaps matches TRBD1 (5 bases). Specimen: blood, either unsorted or a sorted T cell fraction (not recorded which). The clonotype comes from a male donor with ankylosing spondylitis. CDR3: CASSGVTGKLFF. The CDR3 DNA reads TGTGCCAGCAGCGGCGTTACAGGAAAACTGTTTTTT.